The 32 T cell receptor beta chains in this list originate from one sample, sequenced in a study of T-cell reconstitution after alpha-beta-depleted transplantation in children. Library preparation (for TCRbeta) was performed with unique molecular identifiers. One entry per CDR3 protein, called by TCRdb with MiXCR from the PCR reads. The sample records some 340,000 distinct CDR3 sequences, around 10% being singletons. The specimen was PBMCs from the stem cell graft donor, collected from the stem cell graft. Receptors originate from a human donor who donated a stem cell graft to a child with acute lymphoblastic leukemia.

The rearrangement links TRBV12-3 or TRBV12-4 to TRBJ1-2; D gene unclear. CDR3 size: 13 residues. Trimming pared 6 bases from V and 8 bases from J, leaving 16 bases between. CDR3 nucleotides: TGTGCCAGCAGCTCGGGGTTCCCCGCGGGCTACACCTTC. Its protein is CASSSGFPAGYTF.

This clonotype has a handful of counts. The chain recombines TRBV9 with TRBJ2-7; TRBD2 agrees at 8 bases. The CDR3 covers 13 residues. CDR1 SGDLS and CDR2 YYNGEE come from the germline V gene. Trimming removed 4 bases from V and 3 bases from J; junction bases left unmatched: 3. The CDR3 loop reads CASSKGLDYEQYF. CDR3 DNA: TGTGCCAGCAGCAAGGGACTAGACTACGAGCAGTACTTC. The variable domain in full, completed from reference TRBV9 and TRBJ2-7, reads DSGVTQTPKHLITATGQRVTLRCSPRSGDLSVYWYQQSLDQGLQFLIQYYNGEERAKGNILERFSAQQFPDLHSELNLSSLELGDSALYFCASSKGLDYEQYFGPGTRLTVT.

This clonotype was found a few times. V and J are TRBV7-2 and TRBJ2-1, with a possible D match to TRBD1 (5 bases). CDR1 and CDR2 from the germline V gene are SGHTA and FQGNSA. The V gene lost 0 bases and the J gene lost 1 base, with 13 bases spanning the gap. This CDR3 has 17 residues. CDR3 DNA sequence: TGTGCCAGCAGCTTAGCGTTGGGCAGGGTGTCCTACAATGAGCAGTTCTTC. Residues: CASSLALGRVSYNEQFF.

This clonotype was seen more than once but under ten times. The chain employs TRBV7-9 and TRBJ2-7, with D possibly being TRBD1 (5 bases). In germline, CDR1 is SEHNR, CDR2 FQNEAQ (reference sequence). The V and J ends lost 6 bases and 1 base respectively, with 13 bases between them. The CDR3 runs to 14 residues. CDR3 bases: TGTGCCAGCAGTCCGACAGCCTATTCCTACGAGCAGTACTTC. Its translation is CASSPTAYSYEQYF.

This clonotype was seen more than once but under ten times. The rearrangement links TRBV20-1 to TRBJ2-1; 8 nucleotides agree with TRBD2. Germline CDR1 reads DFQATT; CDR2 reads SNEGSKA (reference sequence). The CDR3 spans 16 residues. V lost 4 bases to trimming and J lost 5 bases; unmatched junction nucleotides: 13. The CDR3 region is CSANWVRPSGHNEQFF. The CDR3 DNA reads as TGCAGTGCTAATTGGGTTCGGCCTAGCGGGCACAATGAGCAGTTCTTC.

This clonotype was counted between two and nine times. The CDR3 DNA reads TGTGCCAGCAGCCACTGGACAGGGGAAAATCAGCCCCAGCATTTT. It encodes CASSHWTGENQPQHF. This chain uses TRBV7-9 with TRBJ1-5; TRBD1 agrees at 9 bases. J lost 4 bases, V lost 5 bases, and 6 bases had no gene match. The CDR3 has 15 residues. Germline loops: CDR1 SEHNR, CDR2 FQNEAQ (reference sequence).

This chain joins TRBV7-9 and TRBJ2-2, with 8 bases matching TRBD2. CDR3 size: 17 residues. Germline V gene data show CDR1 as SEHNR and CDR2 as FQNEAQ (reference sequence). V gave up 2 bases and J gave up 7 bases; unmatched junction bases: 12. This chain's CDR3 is CASSLSRPGLDGGELFF. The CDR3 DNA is TGTGCCAGCAGCTTAAGTCGCCCGGGACTAGATGGCGGGGAGCTGTTTTTT.

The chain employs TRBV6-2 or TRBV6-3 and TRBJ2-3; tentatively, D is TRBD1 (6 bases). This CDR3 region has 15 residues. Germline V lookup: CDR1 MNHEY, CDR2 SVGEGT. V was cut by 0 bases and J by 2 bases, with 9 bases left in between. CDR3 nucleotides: TGTGCCAGCAGTTACTCGGGACATTCCACAGATACGCAGTATTTT. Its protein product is CASSYSGHSTDTQYF.

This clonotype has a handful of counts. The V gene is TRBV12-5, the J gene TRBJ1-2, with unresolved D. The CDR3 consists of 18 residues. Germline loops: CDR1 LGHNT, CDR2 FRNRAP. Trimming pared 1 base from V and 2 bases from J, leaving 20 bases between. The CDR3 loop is CASGLARTDGRGNYGYTF. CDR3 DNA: TGTGCTAGTGGTTTGGCCAGAACGGACGGACGGGGAAACTATGGCTACACCTTC. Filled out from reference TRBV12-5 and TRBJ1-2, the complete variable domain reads DARVTQTPRHKVTEMGQEVTMRCQPILGHNTVFWYRQTMMQGLELLAYFRNRAPLDDSGMPKDRFSAEMPDATLATLKIQPSEPRDSAVYFCASGLARTDGRGNYGYTFGSGTRLTVV.

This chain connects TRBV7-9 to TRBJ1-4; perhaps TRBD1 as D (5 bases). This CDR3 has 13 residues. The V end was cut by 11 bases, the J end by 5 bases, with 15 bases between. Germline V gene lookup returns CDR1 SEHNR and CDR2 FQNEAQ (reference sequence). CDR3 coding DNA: TGTGCCGGCGAGAGGACACCGAATGAAAAACTGTTTTTT. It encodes CAGERTPNEKLFF. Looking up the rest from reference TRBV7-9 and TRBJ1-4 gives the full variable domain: DTGVSQNPRHKITKRGQNVTFRCDPISEHNRLYWYRQTLGQGPEFLTYFQNEAQLEKSRLLSDRFSAERPKGSFSTLEIQRTEQGDSAMYLCAGERTPNEKLFFGSGTQLSVL.

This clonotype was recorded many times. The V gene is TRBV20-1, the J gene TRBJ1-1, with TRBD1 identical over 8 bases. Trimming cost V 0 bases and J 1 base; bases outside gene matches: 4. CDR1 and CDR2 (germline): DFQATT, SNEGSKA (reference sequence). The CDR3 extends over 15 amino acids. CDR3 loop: CSARDGTGTNTEAFF. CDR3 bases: TGCAGTGCTAGAGATGGGACAGGAACGAACACTGAAGCTTTCTTT.

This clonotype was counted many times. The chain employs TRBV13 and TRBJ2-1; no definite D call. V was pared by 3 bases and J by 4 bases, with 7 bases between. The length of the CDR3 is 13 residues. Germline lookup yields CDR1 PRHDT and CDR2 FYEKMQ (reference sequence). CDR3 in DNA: TGTGCCAGCAGCTTCCGCGGTTACAATGAGCAGTTCTTC. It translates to CASSFRGYNEQFF.

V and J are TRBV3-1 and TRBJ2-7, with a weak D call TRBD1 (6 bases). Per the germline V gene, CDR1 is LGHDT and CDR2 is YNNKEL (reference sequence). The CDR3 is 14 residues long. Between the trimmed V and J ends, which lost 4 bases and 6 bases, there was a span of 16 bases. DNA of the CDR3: TGTGCCAGCAGCCCTCGGACAGCGACGGGCGAGCAGTACTTC. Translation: CASSPRTATGEQYF.

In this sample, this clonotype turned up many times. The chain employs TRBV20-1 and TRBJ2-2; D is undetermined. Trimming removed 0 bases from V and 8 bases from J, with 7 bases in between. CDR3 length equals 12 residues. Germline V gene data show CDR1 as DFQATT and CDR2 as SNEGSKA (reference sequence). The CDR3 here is CSARDVGGELFF. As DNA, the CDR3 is TGCAGTGCTAGAGATGTGGGAGGGGAGCTGTTTTTT.

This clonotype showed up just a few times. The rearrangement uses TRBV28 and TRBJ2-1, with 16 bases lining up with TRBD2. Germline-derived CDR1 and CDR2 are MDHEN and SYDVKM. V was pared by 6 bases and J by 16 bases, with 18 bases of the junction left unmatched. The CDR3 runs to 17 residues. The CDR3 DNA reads TGTGCCAGCAGCGGGACAGGGGCCGGGACTAGCGGGAGGGCCGTCTTCTTC. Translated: CASSGTGAGTSGRAVFF.

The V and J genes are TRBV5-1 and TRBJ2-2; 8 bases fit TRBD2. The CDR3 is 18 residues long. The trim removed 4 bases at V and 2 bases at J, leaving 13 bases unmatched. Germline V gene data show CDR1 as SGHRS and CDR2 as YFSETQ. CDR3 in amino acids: CASSPGLGALSNTGELFF. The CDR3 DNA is TGCGCCAGCAGCCCGGGACTAGGGGCCCTATCTAACACCGGGGAGCTGTTTTTT.

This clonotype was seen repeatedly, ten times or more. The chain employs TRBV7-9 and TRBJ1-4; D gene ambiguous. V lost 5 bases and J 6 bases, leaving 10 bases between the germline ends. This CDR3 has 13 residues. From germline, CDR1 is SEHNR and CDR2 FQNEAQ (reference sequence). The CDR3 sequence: CASSPIYDEKLFF. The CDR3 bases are TGTGCCAGCAGCCCTATATACGATGAAAAACTGTTTTTT.

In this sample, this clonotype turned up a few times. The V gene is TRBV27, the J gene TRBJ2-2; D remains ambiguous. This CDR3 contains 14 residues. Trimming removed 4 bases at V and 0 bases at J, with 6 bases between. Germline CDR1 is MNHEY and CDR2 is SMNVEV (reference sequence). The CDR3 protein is CASSSRTNTGELFF. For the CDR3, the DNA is TGTGCCAGCAGTTCCAGGACGAACACCGGGGAGCTGTTTTTT.

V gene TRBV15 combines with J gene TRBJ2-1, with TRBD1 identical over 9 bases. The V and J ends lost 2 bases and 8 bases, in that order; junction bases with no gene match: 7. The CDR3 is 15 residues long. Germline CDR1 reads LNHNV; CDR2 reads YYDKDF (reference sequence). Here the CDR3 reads CATSRTGTGIDEQFF. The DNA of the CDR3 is TGTGCCACCAGCAGAACCGGGACAGGGATCGATGAGCAGTTCTTC.

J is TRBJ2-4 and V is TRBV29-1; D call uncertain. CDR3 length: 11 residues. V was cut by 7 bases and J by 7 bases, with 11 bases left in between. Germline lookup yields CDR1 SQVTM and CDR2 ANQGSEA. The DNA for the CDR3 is TGCAGCGGCCGACATCGGAACATTCAGTACTTC. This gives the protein CSGRHRNIQYF.

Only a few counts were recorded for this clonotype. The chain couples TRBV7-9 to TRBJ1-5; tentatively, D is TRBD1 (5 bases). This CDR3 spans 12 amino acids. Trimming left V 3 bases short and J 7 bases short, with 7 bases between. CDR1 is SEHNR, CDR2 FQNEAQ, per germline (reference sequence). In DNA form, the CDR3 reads TGTGCCAGCAGCTTTAGGGGACAGCCCCAGCATTTT. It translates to CASSFRGQPQHF.

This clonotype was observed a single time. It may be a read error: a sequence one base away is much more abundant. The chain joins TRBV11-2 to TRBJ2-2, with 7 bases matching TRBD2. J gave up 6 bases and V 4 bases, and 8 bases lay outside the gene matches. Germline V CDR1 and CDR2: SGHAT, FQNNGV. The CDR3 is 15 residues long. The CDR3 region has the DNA TGTGCCAGCAGCTCCATAAAACGGGGGGCCGGGGAGCTGTTTTTT. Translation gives CASSSIKRGAGELFF. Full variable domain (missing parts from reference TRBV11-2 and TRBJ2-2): EAGVAQSPRYKIIEKRQSVAFWCNPISGHATLYWYQQILGQGPKLLIQFQNNGVVDDSQLPKDRFSAERLKGVDSTLKIQPAKLEDSAVYLCASSSIKRGAGELFFGEGSRLTVL.

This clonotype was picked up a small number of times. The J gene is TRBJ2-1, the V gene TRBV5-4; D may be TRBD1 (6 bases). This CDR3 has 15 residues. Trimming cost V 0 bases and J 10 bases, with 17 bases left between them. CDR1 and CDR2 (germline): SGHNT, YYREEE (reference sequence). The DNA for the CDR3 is TGTGCCAGCAGCTTGGCGAACACCCTTAGGGGGGAGCAGTTCTTC. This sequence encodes CASSLANTLRGEQFF.

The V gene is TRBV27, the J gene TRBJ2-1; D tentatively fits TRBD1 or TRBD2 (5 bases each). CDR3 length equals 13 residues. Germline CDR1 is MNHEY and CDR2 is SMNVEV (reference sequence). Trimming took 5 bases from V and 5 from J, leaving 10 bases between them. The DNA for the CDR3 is TGTGCCAGCAGTCCGGGACCACACAATGAGCAGTTCTTC. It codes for CASSPGPHNEQFF.

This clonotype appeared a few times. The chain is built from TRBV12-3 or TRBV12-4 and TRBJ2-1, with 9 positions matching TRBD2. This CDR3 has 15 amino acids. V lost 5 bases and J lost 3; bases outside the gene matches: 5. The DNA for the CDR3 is TGTGCCAGCAGTGAGACTAGCGGCCTCTACAATGAGCAGTTCTTC. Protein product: CASSETSGLYNEQFF.

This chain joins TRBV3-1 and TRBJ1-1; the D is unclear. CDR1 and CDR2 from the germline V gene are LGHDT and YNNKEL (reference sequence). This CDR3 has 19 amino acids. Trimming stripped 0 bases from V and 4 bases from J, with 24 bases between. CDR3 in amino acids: CASSQDGSIGHGFGTEAFF. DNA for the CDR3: TGTGCCAGCAGCCAAGATGGGTCTATAGGGCACGGGTTTGGCACTGAAGCTTTCTTT.

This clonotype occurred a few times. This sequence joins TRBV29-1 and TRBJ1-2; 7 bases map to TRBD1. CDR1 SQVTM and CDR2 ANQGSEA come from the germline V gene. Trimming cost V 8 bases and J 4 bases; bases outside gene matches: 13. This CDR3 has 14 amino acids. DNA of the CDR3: TGCAGCCTCCTCCCAAGGGGGCGCGGCTATGGCTACACCTTC. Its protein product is CSLLPRGRGYGYTF.

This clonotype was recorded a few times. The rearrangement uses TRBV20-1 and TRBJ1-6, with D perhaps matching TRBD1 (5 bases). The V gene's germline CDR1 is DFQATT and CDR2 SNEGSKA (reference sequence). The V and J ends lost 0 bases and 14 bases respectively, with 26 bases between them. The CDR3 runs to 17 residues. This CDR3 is CSARDSTVRTTWGTLHF. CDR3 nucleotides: TGCAGTGCTAGAGATTCGACCGTCCGGACAACCTGGGGAACCCTCCACTTT.

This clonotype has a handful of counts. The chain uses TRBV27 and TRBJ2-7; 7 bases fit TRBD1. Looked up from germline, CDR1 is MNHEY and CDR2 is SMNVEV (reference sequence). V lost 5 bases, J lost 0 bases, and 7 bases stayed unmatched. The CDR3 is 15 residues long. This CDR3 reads CASSRQGGHSYEQYF. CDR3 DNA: TGTGCCAGCAGTCGACAGGGCGGGCACTCCTACGAGCAGTACTTC.

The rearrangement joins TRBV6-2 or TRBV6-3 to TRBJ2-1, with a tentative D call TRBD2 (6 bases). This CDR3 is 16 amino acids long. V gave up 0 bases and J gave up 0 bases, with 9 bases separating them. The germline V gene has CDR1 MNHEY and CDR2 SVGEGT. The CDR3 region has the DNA TGTGCCAGCAGTTACTCCGGACTAACCTCCTACAATGAGCAGTTCTTC. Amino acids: CASSYSGLTSYNEQFF.

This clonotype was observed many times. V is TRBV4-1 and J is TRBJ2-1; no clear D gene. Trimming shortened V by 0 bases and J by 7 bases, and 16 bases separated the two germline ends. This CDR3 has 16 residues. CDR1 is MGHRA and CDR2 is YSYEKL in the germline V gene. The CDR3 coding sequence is TGCGCCAGCAGCCAAGATATGGGTCTCCCAAGGAATGAGCAGTTCTTC. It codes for CASSQDMGLPRNEQFF.

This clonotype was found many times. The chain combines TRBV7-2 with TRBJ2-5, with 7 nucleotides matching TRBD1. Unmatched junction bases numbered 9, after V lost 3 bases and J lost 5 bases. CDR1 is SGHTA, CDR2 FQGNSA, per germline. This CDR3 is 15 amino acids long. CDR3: CASSLGQTPWETQYF. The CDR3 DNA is TGTGCCAGCAGCTTGGGACAGACCCCATGGGAGACCCAGTACTTC.